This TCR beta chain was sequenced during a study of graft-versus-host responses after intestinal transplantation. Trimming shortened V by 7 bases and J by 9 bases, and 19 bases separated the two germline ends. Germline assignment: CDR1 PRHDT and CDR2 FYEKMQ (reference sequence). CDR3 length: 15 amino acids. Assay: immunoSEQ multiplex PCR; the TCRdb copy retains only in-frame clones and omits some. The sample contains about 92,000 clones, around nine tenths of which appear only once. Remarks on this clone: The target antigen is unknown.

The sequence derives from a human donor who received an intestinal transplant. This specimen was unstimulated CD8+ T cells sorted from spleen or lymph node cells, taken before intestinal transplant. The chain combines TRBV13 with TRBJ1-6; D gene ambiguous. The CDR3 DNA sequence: TGTGCCAGCACCTCTCCCTTGGAGGTCGGTTCACCCCTCCACTTT. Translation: CASTSPLEVGSPLHF.